This paragraph reports one T cell receptor beta chain. These data are taken from a study of control samples from healthy donors and cancer patients. The CDR3 has 18 residues. The germline V gene encodes CDR1 KGHSH and CDR2 LQKENI. V shed 3 bases, J shed 1 base, and the junction held 8 bases outside the gene matches. Assay: immunoSEQ multiplex PCR; the TCRdb copy retains only in-frame clones and omits some. The table has more than 95,000 clones, around 89% seen once. The sequencing sample was made of PBMCs. The receptor comes from a woman aged 45-59 years with colorectal cancer. V usage is TRBV18 and J usage is TRBJ2-6; 8 bases map to TRBD1. The chain's CDR3 is CASSPLTGERSGANVLTF. CDR3 nucleotides: TGTGCCAGCTCACCCCTGACAGGGGAAAGGTCTGGGGCCAACGTCCTGACTTTC.